A selection of T cell receptor beta chains follows, all from one sample in a study of CD8 T cells in ankylosing spondylitis. TCRdb used MiXCR to reprocess the 5' RACE reads, holding one entry per CDR3 protein. The data contain approximately 300,000 distinct CDR3 sequences, less than 25% of them singletons. Specimen: blood, either unsorted or a sorted T cell fraction (not recorded which). Receptors were obtained from a female donor with ankylosing spondylitis or in good health (not recorded which). The CDR3 runs from the conserved cysteine through the conserved F or W. A D gene is named only where the DNA matches it firmly. Some rows mark clone size as missing; the rest say once, few, many or name a class of expanded clone.

V gene: TRBV6-5; D gene: -; clone size: -; J gene: TRBJ2-2; CDR3 protein: CASSYSRGSGELFF; CDR3 DNA: TGTGCCAGCAGTTACTCTAGGGGATCCGGGGAGCTGTTTTTT
V gene: TRBV28; D gene: -; clone size: -; J gene: TRBJ2-7; CDR3 protein: CASSRDASYEQYF; CDR3 DNA: TGTGCCAGCAGTCGGGACGCCTCCTACGAGCAGTACTTC
V gene: TRBV5-1; D gene: -; clone size: -; J gene: TRBJ2-1; CDR3 protein: CASSLGQAGILGMNEQFF; CDR3 DNA: TGCGCCAGCAGCTTGGGTCAGGCCGGGATCTTGGGCATGAATGAGCAGTTCTTC
V gene: TRBV29-1; D gene: -; clone size: -; J gene: TRBJ2-5; CDR3 protein: CSVLFGGTQYF; CDR3 DNA: TGCAGCGTTTTGTTCGGAGGGACCCAGTACTTC
V gene: TRBV12-3/TRBV12-4; D gene: TRBD2; clone size: -; J gene: TRBJ2-5; CDR3 protein: CASSSSGAGGETQYF; CDR3 DNA: TGTGCCAGCAGTTCTAGCGGGGCAGGCGGGGAGACCCAGTACTTC
V gene: TRBV20-1; D gene: TRBD2; clone size: -; J gene: TRBJ2-1; CDR3 protein: CSAIRPRLAGGGDEQFF; CDR3 DNA: TGCAGTGCTATAAGGCCTCGACTAGCGGGGGGAGGGGATGAGCAGTTCTTC
V gene: TRBV4-1; D gene: TRBD2; clone size: -; J gene: TRBJ2-2; CDR3 protein: CASSRRTSGRATNTGELFF; CDR3 DNA: TGCGCCAGCAGCCGGCGGACTAGCGGGAGGGCGACGAACACCGGGGAGCTGTTTTTT
V gene: TRBV4-2; D gene: -; clone size: -; J gene: TRBJ1-5; CDR3 protein: CASSQDLQGDQPQHF; CDR3 DNA: TGTGCCAGCAGCCAAGATCTACAAGGGGACCAGCCCCAGCATTTT
V gene: TRBV5-7; D gene: -; clone size: -; J gene: TRBJ2-5; CDR3 protein: CASTGMGECSGVAQYF; CDR3 DNA: TGTGCCAGCACGGGAATGGGTGAATGTAGTGGAGTAGCTCAGTACTTC
V gene: TRBV12-3/TRBV12-4; D gene: TRBD1; clone size: many; J gene: TRBJ1-2; CDR3 protein: CASSSSRTGGRYGYTF; CDR3 DNA: TGTGCCAGCAGTTCATCGAGGACAGGGGGAAGGTATGGCTACACCTTC
V gene: TRBV9; D gene: TRBD2; clone size: few; J gene: TRBJ2-5; CDR3 protein: CASSPGTSGRLGETQYF; CDR3 DNA: TGTGCCAGCAGCCCCGGGACTAGCGGGAGGTTAGGCGAGACCCAGTACTTC
V gene: TRBV7-9; D gene: -; clone size: few; J gene: TRBJ2-1; CDR3 protein: CASSQTEYNEQFF; CDR3 DNA: TGTGCCAGCAGCCAGACAGAATACAATGAGCAGTTCTTC
V gene: TRBV7-2; D gene: TRBD2; clone size: few; J gene: TRBJ2-7; CDR3 protein: CASSSGSGGGSYEQYF; CDR3 DNA: TGTGCCAGCAGCTCTGGATCGGGGGGAGGAAGCTACGAGCAGTACTTC
V gene: TRBV6-1; D gene: -; clone size: -; J gene: TRBJ1-6; CDR3 protein: CASRSNFNYSPLHF; CDR3 DNA: TGTGCCAGCAGATCCAACTTCAACTATTCACCCCTCCACTTT